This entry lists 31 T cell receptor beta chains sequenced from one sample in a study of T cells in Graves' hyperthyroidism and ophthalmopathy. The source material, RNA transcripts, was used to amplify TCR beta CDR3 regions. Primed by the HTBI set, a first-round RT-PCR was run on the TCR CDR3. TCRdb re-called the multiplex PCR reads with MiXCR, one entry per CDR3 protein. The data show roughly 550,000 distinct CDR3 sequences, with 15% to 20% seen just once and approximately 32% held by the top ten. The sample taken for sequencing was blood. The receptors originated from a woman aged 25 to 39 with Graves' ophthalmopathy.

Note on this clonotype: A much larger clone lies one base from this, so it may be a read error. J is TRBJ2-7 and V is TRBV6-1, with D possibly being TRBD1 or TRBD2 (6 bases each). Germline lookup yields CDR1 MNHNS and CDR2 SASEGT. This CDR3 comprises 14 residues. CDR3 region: CTAAGDGGNYEQYF. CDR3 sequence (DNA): TGTACCGCAGCAGGGGATGGCGGGAATTACGAGCAGTACTTC.

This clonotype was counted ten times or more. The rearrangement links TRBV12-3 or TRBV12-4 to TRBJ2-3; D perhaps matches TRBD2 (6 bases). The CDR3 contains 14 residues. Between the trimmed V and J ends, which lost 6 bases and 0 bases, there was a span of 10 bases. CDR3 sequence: CASSLGTSTDTQYF. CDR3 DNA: TGTGCCAGCAGCCTCGGGACTAGCACAGATACGCAGTATTTT.

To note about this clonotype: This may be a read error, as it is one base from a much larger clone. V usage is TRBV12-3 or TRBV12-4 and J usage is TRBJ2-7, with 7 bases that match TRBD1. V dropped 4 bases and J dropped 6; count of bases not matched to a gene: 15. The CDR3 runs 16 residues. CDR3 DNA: TGTGCCAGCAGTTCATCTGAGACAGGGTCTTTTTGCGAGCAGTACTTC. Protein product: CASSSSETGSFCEQYF.

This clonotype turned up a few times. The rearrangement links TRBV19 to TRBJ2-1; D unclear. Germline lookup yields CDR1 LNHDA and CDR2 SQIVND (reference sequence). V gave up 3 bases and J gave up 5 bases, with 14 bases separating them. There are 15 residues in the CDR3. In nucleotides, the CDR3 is TGTGCCAGTAGTATTTATCCCGGAGATAACAATGAGCAGTTCTTC. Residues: CASSIYPGDNNEQFF.

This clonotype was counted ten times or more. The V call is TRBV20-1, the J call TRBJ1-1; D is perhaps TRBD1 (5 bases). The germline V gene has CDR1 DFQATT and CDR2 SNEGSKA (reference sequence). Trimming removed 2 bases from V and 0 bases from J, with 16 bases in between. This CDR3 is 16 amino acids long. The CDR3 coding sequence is TGCAGTGCTAGAAGCCAGGGTGTCCCCATGAACACTGAAGCTTTCTTT. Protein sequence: CSARSQGVPMNTEAFF.

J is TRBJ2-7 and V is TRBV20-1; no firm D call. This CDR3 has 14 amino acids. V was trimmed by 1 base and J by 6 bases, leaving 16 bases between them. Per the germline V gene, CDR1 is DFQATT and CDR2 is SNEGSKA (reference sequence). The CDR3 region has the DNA TGCAGTGCTAGAGTACCCGGTGCTGACGGCGAGCAGTACTTC. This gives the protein CSARVPGADGEQYF.

CDR3 in DNA: TGCAGTCCTAAGCGGGAGACCCAGTACTTC. This translates into CSPKRETQYF. The genes are TRBV20-1 and TRBJ2-5, with D possibly matching TRBD2 (5 bases). The CDR3 spans 10 residues. Trimming pared 8 bases from V and 5 bases from J, leaving 9 bases between. Germline V gene data show CDR1 as DFQATT and CDR2 as SNEGSKA (reference sequence).

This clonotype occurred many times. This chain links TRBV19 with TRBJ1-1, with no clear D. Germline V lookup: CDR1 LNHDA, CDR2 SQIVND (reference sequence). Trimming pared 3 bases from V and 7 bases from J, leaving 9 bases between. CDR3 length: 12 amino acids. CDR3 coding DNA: TGTGCCAGTAGTATCGTTGAGGGTGAAGCTTTCTTT. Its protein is CASSIVEGEAFF.

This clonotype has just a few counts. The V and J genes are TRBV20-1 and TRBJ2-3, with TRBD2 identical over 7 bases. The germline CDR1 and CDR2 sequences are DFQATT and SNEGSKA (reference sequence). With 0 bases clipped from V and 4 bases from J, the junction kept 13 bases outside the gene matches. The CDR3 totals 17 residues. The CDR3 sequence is CSARDLLSGTIADTQYF. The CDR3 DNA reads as TGCAGTGCTAGAGATCTTTTAAGCGGGACGATCGCAGATACGCAGTATTTT.

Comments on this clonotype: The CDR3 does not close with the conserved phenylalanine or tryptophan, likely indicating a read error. The DNA for the CDR3 is TGTGCCAGCAGCTTTCCTAGCGGGAGTTATCAAGATACGCAGTATCTT. This codes for CASSFPSGSYQDTQYL. The chain couples TRBV7-2 to TRBJ2-3; 10 bases are shared with TRBD2. The CDR3 has 16 residues. After removal of 3 bases from V and 5 bases from J, the junction contained 8 bases not matched to a gene. The germline gives CDR1 SGHTA, CDR2 FQGNSA.

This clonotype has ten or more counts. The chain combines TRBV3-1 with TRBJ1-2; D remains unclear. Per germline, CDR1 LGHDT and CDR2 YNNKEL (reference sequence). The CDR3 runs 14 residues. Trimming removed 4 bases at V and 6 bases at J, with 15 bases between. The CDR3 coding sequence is TGTGCCAGCAGCCGATCAGGAGGTCGGGATGGCTACACCTTC. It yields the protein CASSRSGGRDGYTF.

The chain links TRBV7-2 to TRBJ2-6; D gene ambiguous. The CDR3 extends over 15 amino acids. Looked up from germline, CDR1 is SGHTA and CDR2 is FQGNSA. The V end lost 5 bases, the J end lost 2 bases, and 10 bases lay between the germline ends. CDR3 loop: CASSSQSTGANVLTF. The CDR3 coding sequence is TGTGCCAGCAGCAGTCAGTCGACTGGGGCCAACGTCCTGACTTTC.

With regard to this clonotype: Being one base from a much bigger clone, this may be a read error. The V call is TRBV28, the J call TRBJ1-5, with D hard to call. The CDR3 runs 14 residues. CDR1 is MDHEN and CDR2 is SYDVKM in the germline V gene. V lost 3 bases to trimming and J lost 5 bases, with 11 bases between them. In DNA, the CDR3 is TGTGCCAGCAGTTTTATAGGGATGTATCAGCCCCAGCATTTT. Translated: CASSFIGMYQPQHF.

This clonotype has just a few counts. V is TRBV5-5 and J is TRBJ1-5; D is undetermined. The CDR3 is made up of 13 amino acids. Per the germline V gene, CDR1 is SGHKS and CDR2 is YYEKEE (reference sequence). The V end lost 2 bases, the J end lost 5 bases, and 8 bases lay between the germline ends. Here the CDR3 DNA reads TGTGCCAGCAGCTTAAACCCAGATCAGCCCCAGCATTTT. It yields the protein CASSLNPDQPQHF.

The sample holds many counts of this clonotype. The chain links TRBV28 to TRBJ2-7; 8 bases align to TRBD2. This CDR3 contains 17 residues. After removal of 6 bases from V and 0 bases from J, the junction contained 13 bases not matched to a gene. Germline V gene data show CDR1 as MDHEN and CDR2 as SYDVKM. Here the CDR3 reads CASSIPGPGGSSYEQYF. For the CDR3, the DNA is TGTGCCAGCAGCATCCCGGGGCCGGGAGGGAGCTCCTACGAGCAGTACTTC.

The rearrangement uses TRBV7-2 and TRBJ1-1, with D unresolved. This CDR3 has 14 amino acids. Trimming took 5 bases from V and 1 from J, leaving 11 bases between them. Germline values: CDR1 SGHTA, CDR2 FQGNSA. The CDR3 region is CASSPDVRNTEAFF. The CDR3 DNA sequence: TGTGCCAGCAGCCCCGACGTGCGGAACACTGAAGCTTTCTTT. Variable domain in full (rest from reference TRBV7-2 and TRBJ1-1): GAGVSQSPSNKVTEKGKDVELRCDPISGHTALYWYRQSLGQGLEFLIYFQGNSAPDKSGLPSDRFSAERTGGSVSTLTIQRTQQEDSAVYLCASSPDVRNTEAFFGQGTRLTVV.

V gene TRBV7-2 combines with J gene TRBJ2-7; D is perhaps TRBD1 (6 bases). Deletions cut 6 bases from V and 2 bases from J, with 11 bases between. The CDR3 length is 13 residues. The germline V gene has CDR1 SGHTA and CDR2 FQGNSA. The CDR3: CASRDRLAYEQYF. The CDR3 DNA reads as TGTGCCAGCAGAGACAGGCTAGCCTACGAGCAGTACTTC.

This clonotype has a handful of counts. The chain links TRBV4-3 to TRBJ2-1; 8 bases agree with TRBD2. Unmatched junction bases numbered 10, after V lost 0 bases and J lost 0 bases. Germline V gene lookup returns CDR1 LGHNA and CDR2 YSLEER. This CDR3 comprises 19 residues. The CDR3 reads CASSQDARGGGGSYNEQFF. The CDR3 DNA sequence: TGCGCCAGCAGCCAAGATGCCCGGGGGGGTGGCGGCTCCTACAATGAGCAGTTCTTC.

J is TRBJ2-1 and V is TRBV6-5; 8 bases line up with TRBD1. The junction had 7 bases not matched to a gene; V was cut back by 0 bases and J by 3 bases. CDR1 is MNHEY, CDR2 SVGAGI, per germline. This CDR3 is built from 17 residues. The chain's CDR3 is CASSYSPSTGDYNEQFF. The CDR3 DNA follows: TGTGCCAGCAGTTACTCACCATCGACAGGGGACTACAATGAGCAGTTCTTC.

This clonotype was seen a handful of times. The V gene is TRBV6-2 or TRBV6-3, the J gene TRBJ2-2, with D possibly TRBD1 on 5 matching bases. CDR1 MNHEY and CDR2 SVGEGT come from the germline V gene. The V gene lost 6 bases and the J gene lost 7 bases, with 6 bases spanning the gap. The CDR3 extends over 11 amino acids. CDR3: CASRDNGELFF. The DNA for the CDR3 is TGTGCCAGCAGGGACAACGGGGAGCTGTTTTTT.

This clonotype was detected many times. The CDR3 nucleotides read TGCAGTGCCAAACCCCTCTCAGCCCTCTACGAGCAGTACTTC. Protein sequence: CSAKPLSALYEQYF. The V and J genes are TRBV20-1 and TRBJ2-7; D unclear. Germline CDR1 reads DFQATT; CDR2 reads SNEGSKA (reference sequence). This CDR3 is 14 amino acids long. Deletions cut 6 bases from V and 3 bases from J, with 18 bases between.

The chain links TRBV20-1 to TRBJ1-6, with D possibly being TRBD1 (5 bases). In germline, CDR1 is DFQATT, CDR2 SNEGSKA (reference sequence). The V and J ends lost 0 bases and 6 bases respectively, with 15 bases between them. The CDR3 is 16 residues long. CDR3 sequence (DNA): TGCAGTGCTAGAGATCCGGGACGGTCCCGTAATTCACCCCTCCACTTT. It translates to CSARDPGRSRNSPLHF.

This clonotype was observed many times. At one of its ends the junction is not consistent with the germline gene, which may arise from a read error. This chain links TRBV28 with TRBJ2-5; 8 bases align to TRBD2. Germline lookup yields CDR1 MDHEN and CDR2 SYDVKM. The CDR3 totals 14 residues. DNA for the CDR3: TGTGCCACCCAGGCCTCAGCGGGAGAAGGGGTATTGCACTTC. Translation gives CATQASAGEGVLHF.

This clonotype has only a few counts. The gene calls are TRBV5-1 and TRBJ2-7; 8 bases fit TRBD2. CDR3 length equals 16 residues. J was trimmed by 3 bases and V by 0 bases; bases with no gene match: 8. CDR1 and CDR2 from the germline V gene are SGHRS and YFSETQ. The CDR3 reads CASSLGAGGGGYEQYF. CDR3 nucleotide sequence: TGCGCCAGCAGCTTGGGCGCCGGGGGGGGGGGCTACGAGCAGTACTTC.

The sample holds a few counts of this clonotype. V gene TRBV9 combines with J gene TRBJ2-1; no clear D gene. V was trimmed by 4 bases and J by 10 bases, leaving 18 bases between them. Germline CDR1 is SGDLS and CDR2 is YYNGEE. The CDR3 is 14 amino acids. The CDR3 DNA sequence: TGTGCCAGCAGCCCAAGACTGGGTTGGCGAGAGCAGTTCTTC. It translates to CASSPRLGWREQFF.

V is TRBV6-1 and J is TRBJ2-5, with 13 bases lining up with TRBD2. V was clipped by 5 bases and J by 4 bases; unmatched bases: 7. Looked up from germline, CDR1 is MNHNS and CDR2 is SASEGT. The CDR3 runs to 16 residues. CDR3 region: CASSPKTSGRTETQYF. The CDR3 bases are TGTGCCAGCAGTCCCAAGACTAGCGGGAGGACAGAGACCCAGTACTTC.

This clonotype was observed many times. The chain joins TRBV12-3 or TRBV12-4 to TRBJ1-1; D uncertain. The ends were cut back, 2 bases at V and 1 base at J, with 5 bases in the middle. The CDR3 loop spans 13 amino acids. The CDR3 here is CASSLMENTEAFF. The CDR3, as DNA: TGTGCCAGCAGTTTAATGGAGAACACTGAAGCTTTCTTT.

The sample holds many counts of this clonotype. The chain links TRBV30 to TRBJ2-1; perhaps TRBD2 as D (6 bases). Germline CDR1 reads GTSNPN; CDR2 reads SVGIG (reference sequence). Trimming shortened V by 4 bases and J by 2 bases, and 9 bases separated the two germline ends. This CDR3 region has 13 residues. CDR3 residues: CAWTGSTYNEQFF. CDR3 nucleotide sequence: TGTGCCTGGACCGGGAGTACCTACAATGAGCAGTTCTTC.

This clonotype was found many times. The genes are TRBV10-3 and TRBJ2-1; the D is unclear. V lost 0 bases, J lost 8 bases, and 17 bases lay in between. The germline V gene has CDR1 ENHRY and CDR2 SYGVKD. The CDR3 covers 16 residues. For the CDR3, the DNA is TGTGCCATCAGTGAGTCTGCGGCCGGAGTGGGCGATGAGCAGTTCTTC. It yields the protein CAISESAAGVGDEQFF.

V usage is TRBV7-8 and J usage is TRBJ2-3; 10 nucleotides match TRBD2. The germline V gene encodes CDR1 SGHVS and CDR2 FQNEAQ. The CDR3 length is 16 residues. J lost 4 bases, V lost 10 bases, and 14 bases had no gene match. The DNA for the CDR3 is TGTGCCACAACGACTCTAGCGGGAGTGCGGGCAGATACGCAGTATTTT. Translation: CATTTLAGVRADTQYF.

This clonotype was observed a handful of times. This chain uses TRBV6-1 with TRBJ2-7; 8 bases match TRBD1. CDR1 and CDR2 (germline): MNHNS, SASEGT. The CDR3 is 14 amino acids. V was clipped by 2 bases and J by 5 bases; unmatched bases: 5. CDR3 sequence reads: CASSEWTGFDEQYF. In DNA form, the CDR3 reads TGTGCCAGCAGTGAATGGACAGGGTTCGACGAGCAGTACTTC.